This TCR beta chain was found in a study of CD8 T cells in ankylosing spondylitis. Germline V gene data show CDR1 as MNHEY and CDR2 as SMNVEV (reference sequence). Trimming pared 2 bases from V and 3 bases from J, leaving 11 bases between. The CDR3 has 15 amino acids. Study-wide results and caveats: The clones that were linked to disease were reported to be significantly enriched in matched synovial fluid samples from ankylosing spondylitis patients. Some motif variants had been reported before (in reactive arthritis synovial fluid and blood). Disease-associated clonotypes exhibited CD8+ identity and were relatively infrequent in peripheral blood.

In this sample, this clonotype turned up many times. Its antigen is still unknown. Making use of molecular barcodes, quantitative 5'-RACE generated TCR beta libraries. TCRdb reprocessed the 5' RACE reads via MiXCR and lists one record per CDR3 protein. The sample lists under 400,000 distinct CDR3 sequences, roughly 12% occurring once. The sequencing sample was made of blood, either unsorted or a sorted T cell fraction (not recorded which). The receptor was isolated from a female donor with ankylosing spondylitis or in good health (not recorded which). V is TRBV27 and J is TRBJ2-1; unclear D gene. The CDR3 protein is CASSLNDGNYNEQFF. CDR3 sequence (DNA): TGTGCCAGCAGTTTAAATGACGGTAACTACAATGAGCAGTTCTTC.